This record looks at one T cell receptor beta chain sequence and its context. The antigen remains unidentified. The CDR3 totals 15 residues. In germline, CDR1 is SGHNT, CDR2 YENEEA. After removal of 3 bases from V and 6 bases from J, the junction contained 5 bases not matched to a gene. The data derive from a study of siplizumab effects on memory and regulatory T cells. The assay covered 100,000 or so TCR templates per sample. The table came from immunoSEQ multiplex PCR; TCRdb's copy has only in-frame clones and leaves some out. This table has roughly 97,000 clones, about 94% appearing once. Study-level results: In the presence of siplizumab, alloreactive sequences traceable to unstimulated CD4+ memory cells were significantly reduced. Whether the proliferating Tregs (from siplizumab cultures) were suppressive was not confirmed.

The specimen was Tregs sorted from blood. V and J are TRBV11-3 and TRBJ2-7; TRBD2 matches at 13 bases. The clonotype originates from a human donor in good health. The CDR3 nucleotides read TGTGCCAGCAGCTTTGGACTAGCGGGAGTCCGCGAGCAGTACTTC. This encodes CASSFGLAGVREQYF.